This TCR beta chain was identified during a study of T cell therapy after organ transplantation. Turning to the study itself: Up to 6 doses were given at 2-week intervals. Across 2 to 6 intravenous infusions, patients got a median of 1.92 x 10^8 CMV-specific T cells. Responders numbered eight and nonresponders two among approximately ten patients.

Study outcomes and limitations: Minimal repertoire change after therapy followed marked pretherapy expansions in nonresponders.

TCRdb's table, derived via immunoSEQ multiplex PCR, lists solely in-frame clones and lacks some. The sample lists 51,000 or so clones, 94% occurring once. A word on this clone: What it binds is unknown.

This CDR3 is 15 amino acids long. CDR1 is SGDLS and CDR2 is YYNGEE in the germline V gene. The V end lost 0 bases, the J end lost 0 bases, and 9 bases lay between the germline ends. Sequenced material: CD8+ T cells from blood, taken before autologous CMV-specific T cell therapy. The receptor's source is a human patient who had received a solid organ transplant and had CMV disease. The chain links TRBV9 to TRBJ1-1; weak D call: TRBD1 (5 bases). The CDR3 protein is CASSVAQGMNTEAFF. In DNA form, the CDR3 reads TGTGCCAGCAGCGTAGCCCAGGGAATGAACACTGAAGCTTTCTTT.